The 30 T cell receptor beta chains in this list originate from one sample, sequenced in a study of CD8 T cells in Susac syndrome. With random hexamers, about 0.5 to 1 ug RNA was reverse transcribed. TCRdb used MiXCR to reprocess the immunoSEQ multiplex PCR reads, holding one entry per CDR3 protein. Of about 300,000 distinct CDR3 sequences in the sample, 89% were seen once. Material for sequencing was CD8+ T cells from PBMCs. The receptors were gathered from a human donor with multiple sclerosis.

The chain is built from TRBV20-1 and TRBJ2-7, with no clear D. The length of the CDR3 is 11 residues. Germline V lookup: CDR1 DFQATT, CDR2 SNEGSKA (reference sequence). V was shortened by 0 bases and J by 7 bases, with 7 bases between the two germline ends. For the CDR3, the DNA is TGCAGTGCTAGAGATGGCTGGGAGCAGTACTTC. This codes for CSARDGWEQYF.

The chain has TRBV12-3 or TRBV12-4 and TRBJ2-3, with TRBD2 matching over 8 bases. The CDR3 spans 15 residues. V shed 7 bases, J shed 2 bases, and the junction held 8 bases outside the gene matches. The CDR3 nucleotides are TGTGCCAGCACCCTCCCGGGGGGGGTCACAGATACGCAGTATTTT. This translates into CASTLPGGVTDTQYF.

The J gene is TRBJ1-1, the V gene TRBV30; TRBD1 might be the D (5 bases). The CDR3 runs 13 residues. The germline V gene has CDR1 GTSNPN and CDR2 SVGIG (reference sequence). V dropped 3 bases and J dropped 5 bases, with 13 bases sitting between them. The CDR3 nucleotides read TGTGCCTGGAGAGGGGAGATGGGGACTGAAGCTTTCTTT. Encoded protein: CAWRGEMGTEAFF.

The chain joins TRBV28 to TRBJ2-1; 8 bases fit TRBD2. CDR3 length: 16 residues. From germline, CDR1 is MDHEN and CDR2 SYDVKM. Trimming took 7 bases from V and 4 from J; bases not matched to a gene: 12. The CDR3 bases are TGTGCCAGCATGGGGAATAAACTAGCGGAATACAATGAGCAGTTCTTC. Amino acid sequence: CASMGNKLAEYNEQFF.

The chain uses TRBV7-3 and TRBJ2-5, with D maybe TRBD2 (6 bases). The CDR3 loop spans 16 amino acids. Germline values: CDR1 SGHTA, CDR2 FQGTGA. V was pared by 2 bases and J by 0 bases, with 13 bases between. The CDR3 protein is CASSLGGLRYQETQYF. In DNA form, the CDR3 reads TGTGCCAGCAGCTTAGGAGGGTTGCGGTACCAAGAGACCCAGTACTTC.

The V call is TRBV7-8, the J call TRBJ2-7; a possible D gene is TRBD2 (6 bases). V shed 5 bases and J shed 2 bases, with 16 bases lying between them. In germline, CDR1 is SGHVS, CDR2 FQNEAQ. The CDR3 length is 15 residues. The CDR3 protein is CASSHHRDLPYEQYF. The CDR3 DNA follows: TGTGCCAGCAGCCACCACCGGGACTTACCCTACGAGCAGTACTTC.

V and J are TRBV6-1 and TRBJ2-2; D call uncertain. Trimming stripped 7 bases from V and 4 bases from J, with 16 bases between. CDR3 length equals 15 residues. Germline CDR1 is MNHNS and CDR2 is SASEGT. CDR3 region: CASTWTPVSTGELFF. The DNA of the CDR3 is TGTGCCAGCACTTGGACCCCAGTGAGCACCGGGGAGCTGTTTTTT.

The chain is built from TRBV20-1 and TRBJ2-2; D not resolved. This CDR3 region has 13 residues. Trimming stripped 2 bases from V and 2 bases from J, with 6 bases between. In germline, CDR1 is DFQATT, CDR2 SNEGSKA (reference sequence). CDR3 sequence: CSARHPNTGELFF. The CDR3 DNA reads TGCAGTGCTAGACATCCCAACACCGGGGAGCTGTTTTTT.

The gene calls are TRBV27 and TRBJ1-5; D call uncertain. Trimming pared 0 bases from V and 5 bases from J, leaving 5 bases between. The germline V gene has CDR1 MNHEY and CDR2 SMNVEV (reference sequence). This CDR3 has 13 residues. This CDR3 reads CASSLSRYQPQHF. DNA of the CDR3: TGTGCCAGCAGTTTATCCCGCTATCAGCCCCAGCATTTT.

This chain uses TRBV12-3 or TRBV12-4 with TRBJ2-2; D unresolved. The CDR3 sequence is 15 residues long. Trimming shortened V by 5 bases and J by 1 base, and 11 bases separated the two germline ends. The CDR3 nucleotides read TGTGCCAGCAGTCCCCGGCAGAAGAACACCGGGGAGCTGTTTTTT. It yields the protein CASSPRQKNTGELFF.

This clonotype was detected once. V and J are TRBV9 and TRBJ2-2; no firm D call. The length of the CDR3 is 14 residues. V gave up 4 bases and J gave up 0 bases, with 7 bases separating them. Germline loops: CDR1 SGDLS, CDR2 YYNGEE. The CDR3 DNA is TGTGCCAGCAGCCCCTACCCGAACACCGGGGAGCTGTTTTTT. This translates into CASSPYPNTGELFF.

The gene calls are TRBV28 and TRBJ1-4; no clear D gene. Trimming removed 6 bases at V and 0 bases at J, with 14 bases between. The CDR3 has 16 residues. The germline V gene has CDR1 MDHEN and CDR2 SYDVKM. CDR3 nucleotide sequence: TGTGCCAGCAGCCCCACCGATTCAGCAACTAATGAAAAACTGTTTTTT. It yields the protein CASSPTDSATNEKLFF.

This chain links TRBV30 with TRBJ2-2; D is unclear. Trimming shortened V by 1 base and J by 7 bases, and 7 bases separated the two germline ends. CDR3 length: 12 residues. The germline gives CDR1 GTSNPN, CDR2 SVGIG (reference sequence). CDR3 sequence reads: CAWSAGGGELFF. Here the CDR3 DNA reads TGTGCCTGGAGTGCCGGTGGCGGGGAGCTGTTTTTT.

The V and J genes are TRBV27 and TRBJ2-1; D may correspond to TRBD1 or TRBD2 (5 bases each). This CDR3 has 16 residues. Germline V gene lookup returns CDR1 MNHEY and CDR2 SMNVEV (reference sequence). The germline V and J ends were trimmed by 6 bases and 0 bases, with 15 bases remaining between them. In DNA, the CDR3 is TGTGCCAGCAGGGAGCGGTGGGGGAGCTCCTACAATGAGCAGTTCTTC. This gives the protein CASRERWGSSYNEQFF.

This sequence joins TRBV20-1 and TRBJ1-1, with no clear D. V was shortened by 4 bases and J by 2 bases, with 11 bases between the two germline ends. The V gene's germline CDR1 is DFQATT and CDR2 SNEGSKA (reference sequence). This CDR3 has 13 amino acids. CDR3 nucleotides: TGCAGTGCTACCCTCGCAGGAAACACTGAAGCTTTCTTT. Translating gives CSATLAGNTEAFF.

The chain combines TRBV20-1 with TRBJ2-2; D not certain. Germline loops: CDR1 DFQATT, CDR2 SNEGSKA (reference sequence). This CDR3 has 12 residues. CDR3 sequence reads: CRAHSKAGELFF. The CDR3 DNA sequence: TGCAGGGCACACAGCAAGGCCGGGGAGCTGTTTTTT.

The chain combines TRBV7-3 with TRBJ1-2; 10 positions agree with TRBD1. J gave up 6 bases and V 6 bases, and 4 bases lay outside the gene matches. CDR1 and CDR2 (germline): SGHTA, FQGTGA. The CDR3 is made up of 13 amino acids. The CDR3 loop reads CASSFGTGDGYTF. The CDR3 coding sequence is TGTGCCAGCAGTTTCGGGACAGGGGATGGCTACACCTTC.

CDR3 nucleotide sequence: TGTGCCAGCAGCTTGGGACAGGGAAACAATGAGCAGTTCTTC. This sequence encodes CASSLGQGNNEQFF. The rearrangement uses TRBV12-3 or TRBV12-4 and TRBJ2-1; 9 nucleotides match TRBD1. Trimming cost V 6 bases and J 5 bases; bases outside gene matches: 5. CDR3 length equals 14 residues.

The chain employs TRBV28 and TRBJ2-5, with TRBD2 matching 7 bases. Trimming cost V 3 bases and J 5 bases; bases outside gene matches: 3. The CDR3 spans 13 residues. Germline V gene data show CDR1 as MDHEN and CDR2 as SYDVKM. Here the CDR3 reads CASSFGGWETQYF. The CDR3 nucleotides read TGTGCCAGCAGTTTCGGGGGGTGGGAGACCCAGTACTTC.

The chain couples TRBV11-2 to TRBJ1-2, with D unclear. Germline CDR1 reads SGHAT; CDR2 reads FQNNGV. V lost 11 bases and J 0 bases, leaving 13 bases between the germline ends. The CDR3 covers 13 residues. CDR3 in DNA: TGTGCCGTTCTGGCGGCTGCTAACTATGGCTACACCTTC. It translates to CAVLAAANYGYTF.

The rearrangement joins TRBV6-6 to TRBJ2-7; the match to TRBD1 covers 9 bases. Germline CDR1 MNHNY, CDR2 SVGAGI (reference sequence). The CDR3 sequence is 13 residues long. With V trimmed by 2 bases and J by 6 bases, 2 bases remained unmatched. In nucleotides, the CDR3 is TGTGCCAGCAGTTACGCGACAGGGGGCGAGCAGTACTTC. It is translated as CASSYATGGEQYF.

The V call is TRBV3-1, the J call TRBJ2-7; D is unclear. Germline V CDR1 and CDR2: LGHDT, YNNKEL (reference sequence). The CDR3 has 14 residues. The V gene lost 3 bases and the J gene lost 3 bases, with 12 bases spanning the gap. The CDR3 sequence is CASSHVYLNYEQYF. CDR3 sequence (DNA): TGTGCCAGCAGCCATGTCTATCTTAACTACGAGCAGTACTTC.

The chain uses TRBV29-1 and TRBJ1-1, with TRBD1 matching over 8 bases. V shed 0 bases, J shed 0 bases, and the junction held 15 bases outside the gene matches. The CDR3 length is 19 residues. Germline lookup yields CDR1 SQVTM and CDR2 ANQGSEA. The CDR3 is CSVEDPRRTGYLMNTEAFF. The DNA for the CDR3 is TGCAGCGTTGAAGATCCCCGAAGGACAGGGTACCTCATGAACACTGAAGCTTTCTTT.

The rearrangement uses TRBV18 and TRBJ2-7, with D unresolved. V lost 2 bases and J lost 2, with 13 bases in between. This CDR3 region has 15 residues. Germline CDR1 and CDR2: KGHSH and LQKENI. The CDR3 spells CASSPVSRATYEQYF. DNA of the CDR3: TGTGCCAGCTCACCAGTATCTAGGGCCACCTACGAGCAGTACTTC.

The rearrangement links TRBV19 to TRBJ2-7, with D possibly matching TRBD2 (6 bases). CDR3 size: 13 residues. V was pared by 7 bases and J by 3 bases, with 13 bases between. Germline loops: CDR1 LNHDA, CDR2 SQIVND (reference sequence). CDR3 protein: CASISSENYEQYF. CDR3 bases: TGTGCCAGTATTTCTAGCGAGAACTACGAGCAGTACTTC. The full variable domain, with the rest looked up from reference TRBV19 and TRBJ2-7, is DGGITQSPKYLFRKEGQNVTLSCEQNLNHDAMYWYRQDPGQGLRLIYYSQIVNDFQKGDIAEGYSVSREKKESFPLTVTSAQKNPTAFYLCASISSENYEQYFGPGTRLTVT.

The chain recombines TRBV30 with TRBJ1-5; D not certain. Germline CDR1 is GTSNPN and CDR2 is SVGIG (reference sequence). The V end was cut by 5 bases, the J end by 1 base, with 15 bases between. CDR3 size: 15 residues. The CDR3 DNA is TGTGCCTGGGCAGAGGGTTCGCAGAGCAATCAGCCCCAGCATTTT. Protein product: CAWAEGSQSNQPQHF.

The chain uses TRBV11-2 and TRBJ2-2; D uncertain. The germline gives CDR1 SGHAT, CDR2 FQNNGV. CDR3 size: 15 residues. V was trimmed by 1 base and J by 3 bases, leaving 9 bases between them. CDR3 region: CASSLVWQDTGELFF. The CDR3 nucleotides read TGTGCCAGCAGCTTAGTATGGCAAGACACCGGGGAGCTGTTTTTT.

The chain recombines TRBV7-4 with TRBJ1-4, with 8 bases fitting TRBD1. CDR3 length equals 14 residues. The germline V gene has CDR1 SGHVT and CDR2 SQSDAQ. The V and J ends lost 4 bases and 8 bases, in that order; junction bases with no gene match: 6. CDR3: CASSSRDRLEKLFF. The CDR3, as DNA: TGTGCCAGCAGCTCCCGGGACAGGCTCGAAAAACTGTTTTTT.

This rearrangement joins TRBV27 to TRBJ2-1, with D uncertain. CDR3 length: 12 amino acids. Germline loops: CDR1 MNHEY, CDR2 SMNVEV (reference sequence). V was cut by 7 bases and J by 6 bases, with 10 bases left in between. The CDR3 DNA is TGTGCCAGCATCCCCCGGGCCAATGAGCAGTTCTTC. The encoded protein is CASIPRANEQFF.

V is TRBV7-9 and J is TRBJ2-1; no clear D. Germline V gene data show CDR1 as SEHNR and CDR2 as FQNEAQ (reference sequence). The CDR3 runs to 12 residues. Trimming left V 5 bases short and J 6 bases short, with 8 bases between. CDR3 nucleotide sequence: TGTGCCAGCAGCCCCCCCACCAATGAGCAGTTCTTC. It encodes CASSPPTNEQFF. The whole variable domain, remainder taken from reference TRBV7-9 and TRBJ2-1, is DTGVSQNPRHKITKRGQNVTFRCDPISEHNRLYWYRQTLGQGPEFLTYFQNEAQLEKSRLLSDRFSAERPKGSFSTLEIQRTEQGDSAMYLCASSPPTNEQFFGPGTRLTVL.